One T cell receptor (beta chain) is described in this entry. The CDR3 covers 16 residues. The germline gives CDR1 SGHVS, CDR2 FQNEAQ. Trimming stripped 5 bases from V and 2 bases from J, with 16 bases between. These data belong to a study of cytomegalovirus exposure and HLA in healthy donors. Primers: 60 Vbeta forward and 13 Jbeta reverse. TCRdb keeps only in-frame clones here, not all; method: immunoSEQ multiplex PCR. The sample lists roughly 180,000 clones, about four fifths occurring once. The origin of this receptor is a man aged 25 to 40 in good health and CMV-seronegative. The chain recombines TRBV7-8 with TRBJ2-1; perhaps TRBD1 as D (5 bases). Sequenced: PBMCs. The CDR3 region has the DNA TGTGCCAGCAGCACCGGGCCCCAACAGGCCTACAATGAGCAGTTCTTC. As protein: CASSTGPQQAYNEQFF.